Presented here are 19 T cell receptor beta chains from one specimen sequenced in a study of blood T cell repertoires in COVID-19. The data were produced by immunoSEQ multiplex PCR, yet TCRdb's version contains in-frame clones alone and is incomplete. Of around 330,000 clones in the sample, roughly 88% are singletons; the top ten hold 3.5% to 4%. The sequenced sample was peripheral blood. The source is a woman in her forties or fifties with active or convalescent COVID-19.

This clone appeared once. The V gene is TRBV18, the J gene TRBJ2-1, with TRBD1 matching 7 bases. V shed 3 bases and J 5 bases; nucleotides not matched to a gene: 4. The V gene's germline CDR1 is KGHSH and CDR2 LQKENI. This CDR3 is 14 amino acids long. The CDR3 bases are TGTGCCAGCTCACCGCGCGACAGGGACAATGAGCAGTTCTTC. Protein product: CASSPRDRDNEQFF.

The rearrangement joins TRBV4-3 to TRBJ2-3; TRBD2 aligns across 11 bases. The J segment lost 4 bases and the V segment lost 4 bases, leaving 4 bases of the junction unmatched. CDR1 and CDR2 from the germline V gene are LGHNA and YSLEER. CDR3 length equals 15 residues. The CDR3 nucleotides read TGCGCCAGCAGCCCGACTAGCGGGAACTCAGATACGCAGTATTTT. It translates to CASSPTSGNSDTQYF.

The chain is built from TRBV7-8 and TRBJ2-1; D gene uncertain. Trimming cost V 1 base and J 8 bases, with 6 bases left between them. Germline lookup yields CDR1 SGHVS and CDR2 FQNEAQ. The CDR3 covers 12 residues. CDR3 in amino acids: CASSLGVYEQFF. The CDR3 DNA is TGTGCCAGCAGCTTAGGAGTCTATGAGCAGTTCTTC.

The V and J genes are TRBV9 and TRBJ1-4; tentatively, D is TRBD1 (5 bases). CDR1 is SGDLS, CDR2 YYNGEE, per germline. The V gene lost 4 bases and the J gene lost 6 bases, with 16 bases spanning the gap. The CDR3 spans 15 residues. CDR3 residues: CASSTRAGGDEKLFF. The CDR3 DNA is TGTGCCAGCAGCACCAGAGCGGGGGGAGATGAAAAACTGTTTTTT.

In the case of this clone: Other DNA variants within this sample encode the same CDR3. This chain links TRBV6-5 with TRBJ1-1, with D uncertain. The V end was cut by 6 bases, the J end by 4 bases, with 6 bases between. This CDR3 region has 11 residues. Germline V CDR1 and CDR2: MNHEY, SVGAGI. In DNA form, the CDR3 reads TGTGCCAGCAGCCGGGGCACTGAAGCTTTCTTT. Translated: CASSRGTEAFF.

This clone has only one observation. Other nucleotide sequences in the sample specify the same CDR3. The chain uses TRBV18 and TRBJ1-3, with D unresolved. The CDR3 consists of 14 residues. In germline, CDR1 is KGHSH, CDR2 LQKENI. V lost 3 bases and J 0 bases, leaving 6 bases between the germline ends. CDR3 nucleotide sequence: TGTGCCAGCTCACCGGCGGACTCTGGAAACACCATATATTTT. Residues: CASSPADSGNTIYF.

This chain joins TRBV7-2 and TRBJ2-7, with TRBD2 matching 14 bases. J was trimmed by 4 bases and V by 5 bases; bases with no gene match: 10. From germline, CDR1 is SGHTA and CDR2 FQGNSA. The CDR3 has 17 residues. The CDR3, as DNA: TGTGCCAGCAGCCCCCAAGGGACTAGCGGGAGCAGTTACGAGCAGTACTTC. Its protein is CASSPQGTSGSSYEQYF.

This chain uses TRBV7-3 with TRBJ2-3; 9 bases agree with TRBD1. The CDR3 contains 14 residues. After removal of 5 bases from V and 6 bases from J, the junction contained 6 bases not matched to a gene. Germline CDR1 reads SGHTA; CDR2 reads FQGTGA. In DNA form, the CDR3 reads TGTGCCAGCAGCCCAGGGACAGGGAGTGATACGCAGTATTTT. Translating gives CASSPGTGSDTQYF.

V gene TRBV7-9 combines with J gene TRBJ1-1, with D possibly matching TRBD1 (5 bases). Trimming removed 5 bases at V and 3 bases at J, with 16 bases between. The CDR3 runs to 15 residues. Germline V lookup: CDR1 SEHNR, CDR2 FQNEAQ (reference sequence). The CDR3 bases are TGTGCCAGCAGCCCGGCCCTGACAGTTCACACTGAAGCTTTCTTT. This sequence encodes CASSPALTVHTEAFF.

V gene TRBV27 combines with J gene TRBJ2-7, with TRBD2 as a possible D gene (6 bases). The length of the CDR3 is 16 residues. V shed 0 bases and J shed 4 bases, with 16 bases lying between them. Germline lookup yields CDR1 MNHEY and CDR2 SMNVEV (reference sequence). As DNA, the CDR3 is TGTGCCAGCAGTTTATCCACGGGACGGAGGGGATACGAGCAGTACTTC. Amino acids: CASSLSTGRRGYEQYF.

This sequence joins TRBV5-8 and TRBJ1-5, with 9 bases lining up with TRBD1. The CDR3 contains 16 residues. From germline, CDR1 is SGHTS and CDR2 YDEGEE. J lost 5 bases, V lost 2 bases, and 8 bases had no gene match. CDR3 nucleotides: TGTGCCAGCAGCTTAGATCGACAGGGGGGTTATCAGCCCCAGCATTTT. Translation: CASSLDRQGGYQPQHF.

This clone was observed a few times. This chain connects TRBV13 to TRBJ1-1; D call uncertain. Germline lookup yields CDR1 PRHDT and CDR2 FYEKMQ (reference sequence). CDR3 length equals 12 residues. The V and J ends lost 5 bases and 3 bases respectively, with 7 bases between them. The CDR3 sequence: CASSPSDTEAFF. In DNA form, the CDR3 reads TGTGCCAGCAGCCCCTCGGACACTGAAGCTTTCTTT.

This clone was seen only a few times. V gene TRBV6-2 or TRBV6-3 combines with J gene TRBJ1-5; D may be TRBD1 (6 bases). CDR1 and CDR2 from the germline V gene are MNHEY and SVGEGT. The CDR3 spans 15 residues. V lost 5 bases and J lost 5, with 16 bases in between. Here the CDR3 DNA reads TGTGCCAGCAGTCAGAGGGGGTTTCGGGATCAGCCCCAGCATTTT. It is translated as CASSQRGFRDQPQHF.

This chain joins TRBV7-9 and TRBJ1-2; tentatively, D is TRBD1 (5 bases). The CDR3 consists of 13 residues. Looked up from germline, CDR1 is SEHNR and CDR2 is FQNEAQ (reference sequence). V was clipped by 1 base and J by 5 bases, with 8 bases between them. This CDR3 is CASSLGGGYGYTF. DNA for the CDR3: TGTGCCAGCAGCTTAGGCGGGGGTTATGGCTACACCTTC.

The CDR3 spells CASKIAGAFSYNEQFF. The DNA of the CDR3 is TGTGCCAGTAAAATAGCGGGAGCATTCTCCTACAATGAGCAGTTCTTC. This chain uses TRBV19 with TRBJ2-1; 9 positions agree with TRBD2. Germline trimming cut 7 bases from V and 0 bases from J; bases unmatched to any gene: 7. The CDR3 has 16 residues. CDR1 is LNHDA and CDR2 is SQIVND in the germline V gene (reference sequence). Using reference TRBV19 and TRBJ2-1 for the parts outside the CDR3, the full variable domain is DGGITQSPKYLFRKEGQNVTLSCEQNLNHDAMYWYRQDPGQGLRLIYYSQIVNDFQKGDIAEGYSVSREKKESFPLTVTSAQKNPTAFYLCASKIAGAFSYNEQFFGPGTRLTVL.

This chain joins TRBV25-1 and TRBJ1-3, with 7 bases aligning to TRBD1. CDR3 length: 15 amino acids. J gave up 0 bases and V 11 bases, and 10 bases lay outside the gene matches. Germline CDR1 and CDR2: MGHDK and SYGVNS. In DNA, the CDR3 is TGTGCCTGGACAGGTTCGGGGTCCTCTGGAAACACCATATATTTT. This codes for CAWTGSGSSGNTIYF.

V usage is TRBV4-3 and J usage is TRBJ2-2; D gene uncertain. The CDR3 is made up of 15 amino acids. The V gene's germline CDR1 is LGHNA and CDR2 YSLEER. V shed 1 base and J shed 0 bases, with 6 bases lying between them. The CDR3 reads CASSQGLTNTGELFF. In DNA form, the CDR3 reads TGCGCCAGCAGCCAAGGGCTGACGAACACCGGGGAGCTGTTTTTT.

The V and J genes are TRBV15 and TRBJ2-3; 8 bases agree with TRBD1. Germline V gene data show CDR1 as LNHNV and CDR2 as YYDKDF (reference sequence). The junction had 2 bases not matched to a gene; V was cut back by 0 bases and J by 3 bases. The CDR3 is 15 residues long. CDR3 nucleotide sequence: TGTGCCACCAGCAGAGAACGACAGGGGACAGATACGCAGTATTTT. Its protein is CATSRERQGTDTQYF.

This clone was found once. V usage is TRBV4-3 and J usage is TRBJ1-2; TRBD1 agrees at 8 bases. Trimming cost V 4 bases and J 4 bases; bases outside gene matches: 2. Germline CDR1 reads LGHNA; CDR2 reads YSLEER. CDR3 length equals 13 residues. The DNA for the CDR3 is TGCGCCAGCAGCCCGGACAGGGCCTATGGCTACACCTTC. It translates to CASSPDRAYGYTF.